The 4 T cell receptor beta chains reported below all come from one sample, sequenced in a study of beta chain features in type 1 diabetes. The isolated RNA, all of it, was reverse transcribed, so expressed TCRB transcripts were what got sequenced. This table comes from immunoSEQ multiplex PCR, and its TCRdb copy is limited to in-frame clones, with some not included. Of hundreds of thousands of clones in the sample, about 32% were seen once. The sequenced sample consisted of naive CD4+ T cells from blood. The receptors were gathered from a man between 18 and 35 years old in good health.

This clone was seen a handful of times. V usage is TRBV5-4 and J usage is TRBJ2-1, with 8 bases fitting TRBD2. This CDR3 is built from 15 residues. After removal of 1 base from V and 4 bases from J, the junction contained 4 bases not matched to a gene. Germline loops: CDR1 SGHNT, CDR2 YYREEE (reference sequence). The CDR3: CASSLPVAGYNEQFF. In DNA, the CDR3 is TGTGCCAGCAGCTTGCCCGTAGCGGGATACAATGAGCAGTTCTTC. Filled out from reference TRBV5-4 and TRBJ2-1, the complete variable domain reads ETGVTQSPTHLIKTRGQQVTLRCSSQSGHNTVSWYQQALGQGPQFIFQYYREEENGRGNFPPRFSGLQFPNYSSELNVNALELDDSALYLCASSLPVAGYNEQFFGPGTRLTVL.

This clone was counted a few times. V is TRBV7-3 and J is TRBJ1-4, with 11 positions matching TRBD1. Germline-derived CDR1 and CDR2 are SGHTA and FQGTGA. The CDR3 contains 18 residues. The V and J ends lost 0 bases and 5 bases, in that order; junction bases with no gene match: 8. Here the CDR3 DNA reads TGTGCCAGCAGCTTAACCCCCATAGGACAGGGGGCCAATGAAAAACTGTTTTTT. It encodes CASSLTPIGQGANEKLFF.

This clone has only one observation. The gene calls are TRBV30 and TRBJ2-7; TRBD1 might be the D (6 bases). V dropped 1 base and J dropped 6 bases, with 10 bases sitting between them. Germline CDR1 GTSNPN, CDR2 SVGIG (reference sequence). The CDR3 is 12 residues long. The CDR3 nucleotides read TGTGCCTGGAGTGATACAGGGCTCGAGCAGTACTTC. Translated: CAWSDTGLEQYF.

This chain links TRBV11-2 with TRBJ2-2; 7 bases are shared with TRBD2. Germline CDR1 SGHAT, CDR2 FQNNGV. The V and J ends lost 0 bases and 5 bases, in that order; junction bases with no gene match: 6. The CDR3 loop spans 16 amino acids. This CDR3 reads CASSLDWLAATGELFF. In DNA, the CDR3 is TGTGCCAGCAGCTTAGATTGGCTAGCGGCAACCGGGGAGCTGTTTTTT.